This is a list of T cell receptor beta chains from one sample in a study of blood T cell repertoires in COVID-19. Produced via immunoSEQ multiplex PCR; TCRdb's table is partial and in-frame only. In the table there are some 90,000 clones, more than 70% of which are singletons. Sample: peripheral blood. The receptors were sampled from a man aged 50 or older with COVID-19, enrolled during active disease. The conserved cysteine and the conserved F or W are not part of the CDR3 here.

CDR3aa: ASSVAANTGELF
v_gene: TRBV5-4

CDR3aa: ASSPPSTGATSGANVLT
v_gene: TRBV18

CDR3aa: ASSKGQGAFYSPLH
v_gene: TRBV7-9

CDR3aa: ASSRGRTYEQY
v_gene: TRBV5-8

CDR3aa: ASSETPSYEQY
v_gene: TRBV2

CDR3aa: ASSRTGSDYGYT
v_gene: TRBV5-8

CDR3aa: ASSLRQGGSTDTQY
v_gene: TRBV7-2

CDR3aa: ASNPRRGGETQY
v_gene: TRBV2

CDR3aa: ASSLDPRSGYGYT
v_gene: TRBV11-2

CDR3aa: ASSTDRGRAGSEKLF
v_gene: TRBV7-9

CDR3aa: ASIPRVGQAMNTEAF
v_gene: TRBV5-4

CDR3aa: ASSLRGGRTYEQY
v_gene: TRBV7-8

CDR3aa: ASSTGLAVRNEQF
v_gene: TRBV19

CDR3aa: ASSLTSGLRGQF
v_gene: TRBV7-2

CDR3aa: ASSEGRYQETQY
v_gene: TRBV25-1

CDR3aa: ASSGGQGGQPQH
v_gene: TRBV9

CDR3aa: AWSPRVGVNTEAF
v_gene: TRBV30